A selection of T cell receptor beta chains follows, all from one sample in a study of patients and donors after allogeneic stem cell transplantation. TCRdb reprocessed the RT-PCR reads via MiXCR and lists one record per CDR3 protein. The sample lists more than 850,000 distinct CDR3 sequences, under 20% seen once, with roughly 6% in the top ten. Sequenced: blood, either unsorted or a sorted T cell fraction (not recorded which). Every receptor here comes from a human donor who was either an allogeneic HSCT recipient or a stem cell or donor lymphocyte infusion donor (not recorded which). It is not recorded whose cells these are; they may come from a transplant donor. Each CDR3 is given with its conserved first and last residue. D genes are given only for firm matches. Some rows have no size entry. The others give once, few or many, or a class for an expanded clone.

d_gene,abundance,v_gene,j_gene,CDR3aa,CDR3nt
-,few,TRBV18,TRBJ2-5,CASSEYQETQYF,TGTGCCAGCTCCGAGTACCAAGAGACCCAGTACTTC
-,-,TRBV14,TRBJ2-7,CASSPSQYEQYF,TGTGCCAGCAGCCCCTCTCAGTACGAGCAGTACTTC
-,few,TRBV25-1,TRBJ2-2,CASSEYTPGPGGGGELFF,TGTGCCAGCAGTGAATATACGCCGGGGCCTGGAGGTGGCGGGGAGCTGTTTTTT
-,few,TRBV20-1,TRBJ2-3,CSATMTGLSTDTQYF,TGCAGTGCTACAATGACGGGACTCAGCACAGATACGCAGTATTTT
TRBD1,few,TRBV5-6,TRBJ2-1,CASRVDRGRGEQFF,TGTGCCAGCAGGGTGGACAGGGGCCGAGGTGAGCAGTTCTTC
-,-,TRBV7-9,TRBJ2-1,CASRFILTCSYNEQFF,TGTGCCAGCAGATTCATCCTAACCTGCTCCTACAATGAGCAGTTCTTC
TRBD2,-,TRBV4-3,TRBJ2-3,CASSQYSSGEGGDTQYF,TGCGCCAGCAGCCAATACTCTAGCGGGGAGGGAGGGGATACGCAGTATTTT
TRBD1,-,TRBV5-1,TRBJ1-1,CASKSGTGEAFF,TGCGCCAGCAAGTCCGGGACAGGTGAAGCTTTCTTT
TRBD2,many,TRBV5-1,TRBJ2-2,CASSLDSGSNKPAGELFF,TGCGCCAGCAGCTTGGATAGCGGGAGTAACAAGCCCGCCGGGGAGCTGTTTTTT
-,many,TRBV18,TRBJ1-1,CASSPVDFPNTEAFF,TGTGCCAGCTCACCAGTGGACTTTCCGAACACTGAAGCTTTCTTT
TRBD1,few,TRBV7-9,TRBJ2-1,CASRTTGGALNEQFF,TGTGCCAGCCGAACAACAGGGGGCGCTTTGAATGAGCAGTTCTTC
TRBD1,-,TRBV20-1,TRBJ2-7,CSATQGAKAYEQYF,TGCAGTGCTACCCAGGGGGCGAAGGCCTACGAGCAGTACTTC
TRBD1,few,TRBV15,TRBJ1-1,CATSSRPGGQGNTEAFF,TGTGCCACCAGCAGCCGACCTGGCGGACAGGGAAACACTGAAGCTTTCTTT
TRBD2,few,TRBV7-6,TRBJ2-7,CASSPSRSGGAYEQYF,TGTGCCAGCAGCCCCAGCAGAAGCGGGGGGGCCTACGAGCAGTACTTC
-,few,TRBV7-8,TRBJ2-1,CASSFGGAEFF,TGTGCCAGCAGCTTTGGGGGGGCGGAGTTCTTC
-,-,TRBV12-5,TRBJ2-3,CASGLVGQGSDTQYF,TGTGCTAGTGGTTTGGTCGGTCAGGGGTCAGATACGCAGTATTTT
TRBD1,-,TRBV6-1,TRBJ2-7,CASRGPGTVNHEQYF,TGTGCCAGCAGGGGACCCGGGACAGTGAACCACGAGCAGTACTTC
TRBD2,few,TRBV5-1,TRBJ2-3,CASSLDGTSGTDTQYF,TGCGCCAGCAGCTTGGATGGGACTAGCGGCACAGATACGCAGTATTTT
TRBD1,-,TRBV9,TRBJ1-5,CASSVGVRGHQPQHF,TGTGCCAGCAGCGTAGGAGTCAGGGGGCACCAGCCCCAGCATTTT
TRBD2,-,TRBV19,TRBJ2-3,CASSIGITSGRSDTQYF,TGTGCCAGTAGTATAGGTATTACTAGCGGGAGATCAGATACGCAGTATTTT
-,-,TRBV2,TRBJ2-2,CASSEGQTSTGELFF,TGTGCCAGCAGTGAAGGGCAGACCTCCACCGGGGAGCTGTTTTTT
-,once,TRBV10-3,TRBJ1-6,CAISKDRGSPLHF,TGTGCCATCAGTAAGGACAGAGGATCACCCCTCCACTTT
-,-,TRBV4-1,TRBJ2-2,CASSPWPRLGSGELFF,TGCGCCAGCAGCCCGTGGCCCCGACTAGGTTCCGGGGAGCTGTTTTTT
TRBD1,few,TRBV10-3,TRBJ1-2,CAISESTRKGQANYGYTF,TGTGCCATCAGTGAGTCGACTCGAAAGGGACAGGCTAACTATGGCTACACCTTC